This T cell receptor (beta chain) was sequenced for a study of blood T cell repertoires in COVID-19. Study details: Material from acute and convalescent COVID-19 was sourced from the United States, Italy and Spain. The cDNA or gDNA used as material had been derived from T cells, B-cell-depleted T cells, or PBMCs.

Authors' processing steps: Reference gene primer amplification yielded estimated nucleated cell counts. Sequencing was performed with immunoSEQ multiplex PCR; in TCRdb, only in-frame clones are kept and a portion is missing. V and J calls and clone size are copied from that table; D and trimming were computed from the DNA. The sample shows 65,000 to 85,000 clones, 85% to 90% of them seen only once. Trimming took 2 bases from V and 7 from J, leaving 6 bases between them. There are 12 residues in the CDR3. Germline V gives CDR1 SGHTA, CDR2 FQGNSA. The TCR sequence derives from a human donor in a cohort sampled during active COVID-19. The sequencing sample was made of peripheral blood. The rearrangement joins TRBV7-2 to TRBJ2-1, with a weak D call TRBD1 (6 bases). CDR3 sequence: CASSLRGNEQFF. CDR3 nucleotides: TGTGCCAGCAGCTTAAGGGGGAATGAGCAGTTCTTC.